These 5 T cell receptor beta chains were all obtained from the same sample, sequenced in a study of a mutant IDH1 vaccine in newly diagnosed glioma. Time point noted: week 11, during vaccination. The vaccine gave 300 ug of a 20-mer mutant IDH1 peptide subcutaneously per dose. Only in-frame clones appear in the TCRdb table, and some are missing; sequencing was by immunoSEQ multiplex PCR. The sample yields 110,000 or so clones, about 90% seen once. No antigen is known for these receptors. The material was PBMCs, obtained from a glioma patient whose treatment included an IDH1 peptide vaccine. These receptors all come from a woman between 50 and 59 years old with glioma.

This clone was seen only once. This chain links TRBV7-8 with TRBJ2-2, with 9 bases aligning to TRBD1. In germline, CDR1 is SGHVS, CDR2 FQNEAQ. The CDR3 is made up of 17 amino acids. The J segment lost 7 bases and the V segment lost 3 bases, leaving 12 bases of the junction unmatched. The CDR3 sequence is CASSFRGTGFTVGELFF. The DNA for the CDR3 is TGTGCCAGCAGCTTCCGAGGGACAGGGTTTACCGTCGGGGAGCTGTTTTTT.

J is TRBJ2-2 and V is TRBV5-4; 11 bases are a match to TRBD2. J gave up 5 bases and V 4 bases, and 4 bases lay outside the gene matches. The germline V gene encodes CDR1 SGHNT and CDR2 YYREEE (reference sequence). The CDR3 length is 15 residues. CDR3 DNA sequence: TGTGCCAGCAGCACCAGGACTAGCGGGACCGGGGAGCTGTTTTTT. Its protein is CASSTRTSGTGELFF.

The V gene is TRBV5-1, the J gene TRBJ1-2; possibly TRBD1 for D (5 bases). The ends were cut back, 5 bases at V and 0 bases at J, with 20 bases in the middle. Germline-derived CDR1 and CDR2 are SGHRS and YFSETQ. This CDR3 is built from 17 residues. CDR3 residues: CASRLSQRTPTNYGYTF. The CDR3 nucleotides are TGCGCCAGCAGACTTTCCCAGCGGACACCTACTAACTATGGCTACACCTTC.

The chain is built from TRBV7-2 and TRBJ2-4, with 7 bases that match TRBD2. This CDR3 is built from 14 residues. Germline V gene sequence: CDR1 SGHTA, CDR2 FQGNSA. CDR3 protein: CAGGEPLAKNIQYF. For the CDR3, the DNA is TGTGCGGGGGGGGAGCCCTTAGCCAAAAACATTCAGTACTTC. Drawing the rest from reference TRBV7-2 and TRBJ2-4, the complete variable domain is GAGVSQSPSNKVTEKGKDVELRCDPISGHTALYWYRQSLGQGLEFLIYFQGNSAPDKSGLPSDRFSAERTGGSVSTLTIQRTQQEDSAVYLCAGGEPLAKNIQYFGAGTRLSVL.

This sequence joins TRBV28 and TRBJ2-7, with TRBD1 identical over 8 bases. The CDR3 length is 14 residues. Trimming at V came to 8 bases and at J to 4 bases, leaving 10 bases not matched to a gene. CDR1 is MDHEN and CDR2 is SYDVKM in the germline V gene. DNA for the CDR3: TGTGCCAGCGGATGGACAGGGTGGCGGTACGAGCAGTACTTC. Encoded protein: CASGWTGWRYEQYF.